A single sample is the source of the 7 T cell receptor beta chains below, sequenced in a study of early T cells in non-severe SARS-CoV-2 infection. TCRdb independently ran MiXCR on the 5' RACE reads; one entry per CDR3 protein. The table records 95,000 to 150,000 distinct CDR3 sequences, 14% to 15% of them present only once. The specimen was whole blood. These receptors originate from an adult who was a healthcare worker with PCR-confirmed SARS-CoV-2 infection or an uninfected control (not recorded which).

The gene calls are TRBV6-5 and TRBJ1-5, with D perhaps TRBD1 (5 bases). The CDR3 has 15 residues. From germline, CDR1 is MNHEY and CDR2 SVGAGI. V was clipped by 6 bases and J by 2 bases, with 14 bases between them. The CDR3 loop reads CASSGTQGGNQPQHF. The CDR3 nucleotides read TGTGCCAGCAGCGGGACCCAGGGCGGCAATCAGCCCCAGCATTTT.

This clonotype was seen a handful of times. This chain connects TRBV7-9 to TRBJ1-5; 7 bases map to TRBD1. This CDR3 has 15 amino acids. The germline gives CDR1 SEHNR, CDR2 FQNEAQ (reference sequence). V dropped 5 bases and J dropped 0; count of bases not matched to a gene: 4. The DNA for the CDR3 is TGTGCCAGCAGCGCAGGGGACAGTAGCAATCAGCCCCAGCATTTT. The encoded protein is CASSAGDSSNQPQHF.

This clonotype was detected a few times. This chain connects TRBV7-8 to TRBJ2-6, with unresolved D. Germline assignment: CDR1 SGHVS and CDR2 FQNEAQ. V gave up 4 bases and J gave up 4 bases, with 14 bases separating them. This CDR3 is 16 amino acids long. The CDR3, as DNA: TGTGCCAGCAGCTCACTCTCAGGATCAGGGGCCAACGTCCTGACTTTC. Translated: CASSSLSGSGANVLTF.

This clonotype was seen many times. The V and J genes are TRBV10-3 and TRBJ1-1; D gene uncertain. Per germline, CDR1 ENHRY and CDR2 SYGVKD. V was trimmed by 3 bases and J by 7 bases, leaving 9 bases between them. CDR3 length: 12 amino acids. CDR3 amino acids: CAISDSQFEAFF. CDR3 coding DNA: TGTGCCATCAGTGACAGCCAGTTTGAAGCTTTCTTT.

There are many counts of this clonotype. The J gene is TRBJ2-3, the V gene TRBV28; D not certain. Germline-derived CDR1 and CDR2 are MDHEN and SYDVKM. Trimming pared 6 bases from V and 4 bases from J, leaving 17 bases between. The CDR3 sequence is 15 residues long. This chain's CDR3 is CASSLGPRLPDTQYF. The CDR3, as DNA: TGTGCCAGCAGCCTCGGACCCAGACTGCCAGATACGCAGTATTTT.

This clonotype was seen once. A read error may produce the germline difference seen at one junction end. The chain carries TRBV6-1 and TRBJ1-1, with TRBD1 identical over 7 bases. The CDR3 covers 14 residues. The V gene's germline CDR1 is MNHNS and CDR2 SASEGT. The CDR3 bases are TGTGTCAGCAGTGCGGGACAGCAGAACACTGAAGCTTTCTTT. Its protein is CVSSAGQQNTEAFF.

The genes are TRBV30 and TRBJ2-2; D uncertain. The CDR3 totals 15 residues. V lost 3 bases to trimming and J lost 0 bases, with 11 bases between them. The V gene's germline CDR1 is GTSNPN and CDR2 SVGIG (reference sequence). The CDR3 loop is CAWRYLGSNTGELFF. In DNA, the CDR3 is TGTGCCTGGAGATATTTAGGGTCGAACACCGGGGAGCTGTTTTTT.